Each of the 15 T cell receptor beta chains below was sequenced from the same sample in a study of blood T cells in healthy people across ages. The authors ran a second PCR of about 6 to 11 cycles using a sample-barcoded 5' primer and a J-beta primer mix. TCRdb analysed the 5' RACE reads with MiXCR anew, one entry per CDR3 protein. This table has about 1.5 million distinct CDR3 sequences, 42% appearing once. The sample taken for sequencing was blood. The source is a young woman in good health.

This chain links TRBV7-9 with TRBJ2-7; TRBD1 agrees at 9 bases. The CDR3 consists of 18 residues. Per the germline V gene, CDR1 is SEHNR and CDR2 is FQNEAQ (reference sequence). V lost 1 base to trimming and J lost 4 bases; unmatched junction nucleotides: 14. CDR3 DNA: TGTGCCAGCAGCTTAGTCATAACTCCCGGGACAGGGCTTTACGAGCAGTACTTC. Translating gives CASSLVITPGTGLYEQYF.

This clonotype occurred a few times. The chain links TRBV24-1 to TRBJ1-5; D not resolved. CDR1 and CDR2 (germline): KGHDR, SFDVKD. The germline V and J ends were trimmed by 7 bases and 1 base, with 7 bases remaining between them. This CDR3 contains 13 residues. CDR3 protein: CATSWRSNQPQHF. CDR3 nucleotides: TGTGCCACCAGCTGGAGGAGCAATCAGCCCCAGCATTTT.

Notes on this clonotype: The junction differs from germline at one of its ends, possibly a read error. The chain couples TRBV4-2 to TRBJ1-4; 8 positions match TRBD1. CDR1 and CDR2 from the germline V gene are LGHNA and YNFKEQ. This CDR3 comprises 15 residues. The CDR3, as DNA: TGTGCCGGCAGCCTCCGGGACAGGAGGAATGAAAAACTGTTTTTT. Amino acid sequence: CAGSLRDRRNEKLFF.

This clonotype turned up a few times. The chain carries TRBV6-4 and TRBJ1-2; possibly TRBD1 for D (6 bases). Germline values: CDR1 MRHNA, CDR2 SNTAGT. With 4 bases removed from V and 1 base from J, the gap between germline ends came to 16 bases. CDR3 length: 16 amino acids. For the CDR3, the DNA is TGTGCCAGCAGTGCCGACCGGGACACACGTAACTATGGCTACACCTTC. This encodes CASSADRDTRNYGYTF.

This clonotype was seen a handful of times. The rearrangement joins TRBV2 to TRBJ1-6; 9 nucleotides line up with TRBD1. Germline V gene data show CDR1 as SNHLY and CDR2 as FYNNEI. V gave up 8 bases and J gave up 9 bases; unmatched junction bases: 5. This CDR3 contains 13 residues. The CDR3 DNA reads as TGTGCCAGCGGGGACAGGGAGGTTTCACCCCTCCACTTT. It specifies CASGDREVSPLHF.

The rearrangement links TRBV20-1 to TRBJ1-2, with D perhaps matching TRBD1 (5 bases). V lost 4 bases and J 4 bases, leaving 13 bases between the germline ends. Germline V gene data show CDR1 as DFQATT and CDR2 as SNEGSKA (reference sequence). The CDR3 consists of 13 residues. For the CDR3, the DNA is TGCAGTGCTACCGACCCAGGGTTCTATGGCTACACCTTC. Amino acids: CSATDPGFYGYTF.

This clonotype was observed many times. V usage is TRBV6-4 and J usage is TRBJ2-1; TRBD1 aligns across 10 bases. The V segment lost 0 bases and the J segment 1 base; nucleotides outside the gene matches: 0. The germline gives CDR1 MRHNA, CDR2 SNTAGT. This CDR3 region has 16 residues. DNA of the CDR3: TGTGCCAGCAGTGACTCGGACAGGGGGTCCTACAATGAGCAGTTCTTC. Amino acid sequence: CASSDSDRGSYNEQFF.

This clonotype was seen repeatedly, ten times or more. The chain is built from TRBV4-3 and TRBJ2-7; TRBD1 matches 10 bases. CDR3 length equals 18 residues. Germline CDR1 reads LGHNA; CDR2 reads YSLEER. V was pared by 0 bases and J by 6 bases, with 14 bases of the junction left unmatched. As DNA, the CDR3 is TGCGCCAGCAGCCAAGATTACTATCGGGGACAGGGGTCCCGCGAGCAGTACTTC. Translated: CASSQDYYRGQGSREQYF.

The gene calls are TRBV4-3 and TRBJ2-6, with D uncertain. The germline V gene has CDR1 LGHNA and CDR2 YSLEER. Trimming left V 1 base short and J 2 bases short, with 3 bases between. The CDR3 is 14 amino acids. The CDR3 loop is CASSQGPGANVLTF. CDR3 nucleotides: TGCGCCAGCAGCCAAGGGCCTGGGGCCAACGTCCTGACTTTC.

The gene calls are TRBV10-3 and TRBJ2-7, with D maybe TRBD1 (5 bases). V lost 10 bases to trimming and J lost 0 bases, with 25 bases between them. Germline V lookup: CDR1 ENHRY, CDR2 SYGVKD. The CDR3 is 17 amino acids. The CDR3 region has the DNA TGTGCCACACGTGGAGACAGAGGATACTTTAGCTCCTACGAGCAGTACTTC. Translation: CATRGDRGYFSSYEQYF.

This clonotype came up a few times. This chain links TRBV12-3 or TRBV12-4 with TRBJ2-3; TRBD2 matches 8 bases. V trimming: 7 bases; J trimming: 2 bases; junction bases outside the gene matches: 5. This CDR3 region has 14 residues. The CDR3 DNA is TGTGCCAGCATCTTCGGGGGGGTCACAGATACGCAGTATTTT. Protein: CASIFGGVTDTQYF.

This clonotype was seen a handful of times. The chain has TRBV20-1 and TRBJ2-7, with 8 bases aligning to TRBD2. The V gene's germline CDR1 is DFQATT and CDR2 SNEGSKA (reference sequence). The CDR3 is made up of 13 amino acids. Germline trimming cut 6 bases from V and 0 bases from J; bases unmatched to any gene: 4. CDR3 in DNA: TGCAGTGCCCGGACTAGCACCTCCTACGAGCAGTACTTC. Its protein is CSARTSTSYEQYF.

This clonotype was picked up one time. The genes are TRBV29-1 and TRBJ2-1; the match to TRBD2 covers 8 bases. This CDR3 region has 12 residues. J gave up 6 bases and V 6 bases, and 4 bases lay outside the gene matches. Germline V gene sequence: CDR1 SQVTM, CDR2 ANQGSEA. CDR3 in amino acids: CSVGTRRNEQFF. The CDR3 region has the DNA TGCAGCGTCGGGACTAGACGCAATGAGCAGTTCTTC.

On this clonotype itself: One end of the junction does not line up with germline, which may come from a read error. The rearrangement joins TRBV4-3 to TRBJ2-3; no firm D call. Germline-derived CDR1 and CDR2 are LGHNA and YSLEER. CDR3 size: 14 residues. CDR3: CASSRAASTDTQYF. In DNA form, the CDR3 reads TGCGCCAGCAGTCGCGCAGCGAGCACCGATACGCAGTATTTT.

The sample holds a few counts of this clonotype. This rearrangement joins TRBV12-3 or TRBV12-4 to TRBJ2-7, with 11 bases identical to TRBD2. V was pared by 3 bases and J by 3 bases, with 7 bases of the junction left unmatched. This CDR3 spans 16 amino acids. The CDR3 spells CASSFRTSGPNYEQYF. The CDR3 DNA reads as TGTGCCAGCAGTTTCCGGACTAGCGGGCCTAACTACGAGCAGTACTTC.